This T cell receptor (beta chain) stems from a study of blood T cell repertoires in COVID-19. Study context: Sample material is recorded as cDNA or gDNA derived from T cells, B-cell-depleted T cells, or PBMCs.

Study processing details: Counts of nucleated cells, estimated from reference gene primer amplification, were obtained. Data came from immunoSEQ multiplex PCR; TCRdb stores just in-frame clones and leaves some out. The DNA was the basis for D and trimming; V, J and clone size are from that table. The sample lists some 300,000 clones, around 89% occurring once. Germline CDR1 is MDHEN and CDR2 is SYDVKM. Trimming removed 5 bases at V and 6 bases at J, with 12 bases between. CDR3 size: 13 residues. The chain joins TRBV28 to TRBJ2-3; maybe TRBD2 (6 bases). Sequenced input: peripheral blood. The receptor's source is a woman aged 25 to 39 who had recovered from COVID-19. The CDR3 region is CASSTDGGDTQYF. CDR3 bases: TGTGCCAGCAGTACGGACGGAGGGGATACGCAGTATTTT. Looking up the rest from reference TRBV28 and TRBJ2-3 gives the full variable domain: DVKVTQSSRYLVKRTGEKVFLECVQDMDHENMFWYRQDPGLGLRLIYFSYDVKMKEKGDIPEGYSVSREKKERFSLILESASTNQTSMYLCASSTDGGDTQYFGPGTRLTVL.